The source of this TCR beta chain is a study of multiple sclerosis patients with progressive multifocal leukoencephalopathy. The repertoire was sequenced with immunoSEQ multiplex PCR; TCRdb's copy has only in-frame clones and lacks some. The sample lists tens of thousands of clones, roughly 85% occurring once. Time point reported: time of PML onset. The CDR3 has 14 residues. CDR1 and CDR2 (germline): SNHLY, FYNNEI. V was trimmed by 9 bases and J by 9 bases, leaving 24 bases between them. The sample here was PBMCs, taken from a patient treated with natalizumab. V gene TRBV2 combines with J gene TRBJ2-7, with D perhaps matching TRBD1 (6 bases). The source is a woman aged 25 to 39 with progressive multifocal leukoencephalopathy. CDR3 region: CASLPGVGSVAQYF. The CDR3 DNA follows: TGTGCCAGTCTTCCAGGGGTAGGGTCGGTCGCGCAGTACTTC.